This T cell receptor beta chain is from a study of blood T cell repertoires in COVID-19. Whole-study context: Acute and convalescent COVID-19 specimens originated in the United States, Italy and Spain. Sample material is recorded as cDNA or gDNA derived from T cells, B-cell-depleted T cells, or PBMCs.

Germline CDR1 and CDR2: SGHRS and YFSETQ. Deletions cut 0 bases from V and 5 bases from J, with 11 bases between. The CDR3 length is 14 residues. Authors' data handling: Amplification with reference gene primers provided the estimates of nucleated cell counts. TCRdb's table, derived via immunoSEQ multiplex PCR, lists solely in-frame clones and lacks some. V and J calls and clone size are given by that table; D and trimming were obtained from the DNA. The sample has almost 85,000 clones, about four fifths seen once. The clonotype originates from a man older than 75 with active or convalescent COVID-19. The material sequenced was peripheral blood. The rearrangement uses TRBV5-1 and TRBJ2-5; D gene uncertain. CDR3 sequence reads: CASSLAQVGETQYF. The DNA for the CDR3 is TGCGCCAGCAGCTTGGCTCAGGTGGGCGAGACCCAGTACTTC.